Below are 29 T cell receptor beta chains sequenced from a single sample in a study of T cell responses to AZD1222 COVID-19 vaccine. The protocol was immunoSEQ multiplex PCR, while the TCRdb copy is restricted to in-frame clones and leaves out a portion. The table records around 100,000 clones, roughly 86% of them present only once. The starting material was peripheral blood, obtained on day 0 of AZD1222 vaccination. These receptor sequences come from an adult in good health.

This rearrangement joins TRBV7-9 to TRBJ1-6; 7 nucleotides agree with TRBD1. Trimming at V came to 0 bases and at J to 11 bases, leaving 7 bases not matched to a gene. Germline values: CDR1 SEHNR, CDR2 FQNEAQ (reference sequence). This CDR3 spans 15 amino acids. CDR3 amino acids: CASSLARQGFTPLHF. The CDR3 region has the DNA TGTGCCAGCAGCTTAGCACGACAGGGTTTTACACCCCTCCACTTT.

The chain recombines TRBV5-1 with TRBJ2-3; 7 bases line up with TRBD2. V gave up 6 bases and J gave up 2 bases; unmatched junction bases: 6. The length of the CDR3 is 14 residues. CDR1 is SGHRS and CDR2 is YFSETQ in the germline V gene. The CDR3 sequence: CASTSGEPTDTQYF. The DNA for the CDR3 is TGCGCCAGCACCAGCGGGGAGCCCACAGATACGCAGTATTTT.

The chain joins TRBV5-6 to TRBJ2-2; D remains unclear. Germline-derived CDR1 and CDR2 are SGHDT and YYEEEE. The V gene lost 0 bases and the J gene lost 6 bases, with 12 bases spanning the gap. This CDR3 has 15 residues. The CDR3 DNA is TGTGCCAGCAGCTTGGTGGGCTGGGGTGCCGGGGAGCTGTTTTTT. Translated, it gives CASSLVGWGAGELFF.

The chain combines TRBV19 with TRBJ1-1; 7 bases align to TRBD1. The V segment lost 5 bases and the J segment 3 bases; nucleotides outside the gene matches: 6. CDR1 and CDR2 from the germline V gene are LNHDA and SQIVND (reference sequence). The CDR3 loop spans 14 amino acids. CDR3 coding DNA: TGTGCCAGTAGTGTCCGACAGGGTTACACTGAAGCTTTCTTT. It encodes CASSVRQGYTEAFF.

This chain connects TRBV4-2 to TRBJ2-2, with a possible D match to TRBD2 (5 bases). With 0 bases removed from V and 4 bases from J, the gap between germline ends came to 15 bases. Germline CDR1 is LGHNA and CDR2 is YNFKEQ. This CDR3 has 17 residues. The CDR3 region is CASSQDGWEYGTGELFF. The CDR3 DNA follows: TGTGCCAGCAGCCAAGATGGGTGGGAGTATGGCACCGGGGAGCTGTTTTTT.

The chain employs TRBV6-1 and TRBJ1-6, with 8 bases that match TRBD1. The CDR3 length is 18 residues. Per the germline V gene, CDR1 is MNHNS and CDR2 is SASEGT. Unmatched junction bases numbered 8, after V lost 4 bases and J lost 0 bases. The CDR3 loop is CASSGPGGRSSYNSPLHF. DNA of the CDR3: TGTGCCAGCAGTGGGCCAGGGGGCCGGAGCTCCTATAATTCACCCCTCCACTTT.

Points on this clone: Mismatch with germline at one junction end may stem from a read error. Other DNA sequences of this sample code for an identical CDR3. V and J are TRBV3-1 (or the pseudogene TRBV3-2) and TRBJ2-1; no firm D call. CDR1 and CDR2 from the germline V gene are LGHDT and YNNKEL (reference sequence). This CDR3 is 11 amino acids long. Here the CDR3 DNA reads TGCGCCAGCAGTCACATACGGTTGCAGTTCTTC. It yields the protein CASSHIRLQFF.

The V gene is TRBV30, the J gene TRBJ2-1; D unresolved. The germline gives CDR1 GTSNPN, CDR2 SVGIG (reference sequence). V was cut by 0 bases and J by 10 bases, with 7 bases left in between. This CDR3 is 11 amino acids long. The chain's CDR3 is CAWSVRDEQFF. CDR3 DNA sequence: TGTGCCTGGAGTGTACGAGACGAGCAGTTCTTC. Full variable domain (missing parts from reference TRBV30 and TRBJ2-1): SQTIHQWPATLVQPVGSPLSLECTVEGTSNPNLYWYRQAAGRGLQLLFYSVGIGQISSEVPQNLSASRPQDRQFILSSKKLLLSDSGFYLCAWSVRDEQFFGPGTRLTVL.

The J gene is TRBJ1-6, the V gene TRBV25-1, with TRBD1 matching over 10 bases. The V and J ends lost 6 bases and 7 bases, in that order; junction bases with no gene match: 6. CDR1 is MGHDK and CDR2 is SYGVNS in the germline V gene. This CDR3 is 15 amino acids long. CDR3 coding DNA: TGTGCCAGCAGCGAAACGGGACAGGGGAATTCACCCCTCCACTTT. It codes for CASSETGQGNSPLHF. The full variable domain, completed using reference TRBV25-1 and TRBJ1-6, is EADIYQTPRYLVIGTGKKITLECSQTMGHDKMYWYQQDPGMELHLIHYSYGVNSTEKGDLSSESTVSRIRTEHFPLTLESARPSHTSQYLCASSETGQGNSPLHFGNGTRLTVT.

The chain carries TRBV10-1 and TRBJ2-7, with 9 bases that match TRBD1. The V and J ends lost 6 bases and 2 bases, in that order; junction bases with no gene match: 20. This CDR3 is built from 19 residues. Germline CDR1 reads WNHNN; CDR2 reads SYGVQD (reference sequence). The CDR3 protein is CASSDRRSRQGGHTYEQYF. CDR3 DNA: TGCGCCAGCAGCGATAGAAGATCCAGACAGGGGGGACATACCTACGAGCAGTACTTC.

The J gene is TRBJ2-1, the V gene TRBV13; the match to TRBD2 covers 10 bases. This CDR3 region has 15 residues. Germline CDR1 reads PRHDT; CDR2 reads FYEKMQ (reference sequence). The V segment lost 5 bases and the J segment 1 base; nucleotides outside the gene matches: 2. In DNA, the CDR3 is TGTGCCAGCAGCCTTAGCGGGAGGTCCTACAATGAGCAGTTCTTC. Translated, it gives CASSLSGRSYNEQFF.

Only one count was recorded for this clone. The chain is built from TRBV9 and TRBJ1-6; D call uncertain. CDR1 and CDR2 from the germline V gene are SGDLS and YYNGEE. The CDR3 spans 17 residues. Trimming left V 2 bases short and J 0 bases short, with 12 bases between. The CDR3 nucleotides read TGTGCCAGCAGCGTTTTTGACCGAGGCTCCTATAATTCACCCCTCCACTTT. Protein sequence: CASSVFDRGSYNSPLHF.

The rearrangement joins TRBV2 to TRBJ1-1; D is undetermined. There are 15 residues in the CDR3. The germline gives CDR1 SNHLY, CDR2 FYNNEI. V lost 2 bases and J 1 base, leaving 11 bases between the germline ends. CDR3 coding DNA: TGTGCCAGCAGTGAATTAGGCACCAGGAACACTGAAGCTTTCTTT. Amino acids: CASSELGTRNTEAFF.

This CDR3 reads CASRMDSNQPQHF. The CDR3 DNA reads TGTGCCAGCAGGATGGACAGCAATCAGCCCCAGCATTTT. The chain links TRBV2 to TRBJ1-5; D unresolved. Per the germline V gene, CDR1 is SNHLY and CDR2 is FYNNEI. V gave up 6 bases and J gave up 1 base, with 7 bases separating them. The CDR3 runs 13 residues.

The genes are TRBV30 and TRBJ1-2, with TRBD1 as a possible D gene (5 bases). The CDR3 extends over 12 amino acids. The germline V gene has CDR1 GTSNPN and CDR2 SVGIG (reference sequence). Trimming stripped 5 bases from V and 6 bases from J, with 13 bases between. The CDR3 loop reads CAWGHSVNGYTF. The CDR3 bases are TGTGCCTGGGGACACAGCGTCAATGGCTACACCTTC.

This chain links TRBV28 with TRBJ1-2; 9 nucleotides align to TRBD1. The CDR3 contains 13 residues. With V trimmed by 6 bases and J by 5 bases, 4 bases remained unmatched. Germline CDR1 MDHEN, CDR2 SYDVKM. CDR3: CASSRTGVYGYTF. In nucleotides, the CDR3 is TGTGCCAGCAGCCGGACAGGGGTGTATGGCTACACCTTC.

The chain has TRBV7-2 and TRBJ1-4; no reliable D call. Germline lookup yields CDR1 SGHTA and CDR2 FQGNSA. The CDR3 is made up of 15 amino acids. V gave up 5 bases and J gave up 0 bases, with 10 bases separating them. The CDR3 DNA sequence: TGTGCCAGCAGCCACAGACTTGCAACTAATGAAAAACTGTTTTTT. Protein product: CASSHRLATNEKLFF.

This chain connects TRBV7-8 to TRBJ2-7; D might be TRBD1 or TRBD2, each matching 5 bases. There are 14 residues in the CDR3. Germline values: CDR1 SGHVS, CDR2 FQNEAQ. Trimming cost V 5 bases and J 4 bases, with 15 bases left between them. In DNA, the CDR3 is TGTGCCAGCAGCCCCCGGGACCAGGGTTACGAGCAGTACTTC. As protein: CASSPRDQGYEQYF.

Here the CDR3 reads CASSRDSLHPTNNEQFF. DNA of the CDR3: TGTGCCAGCAGCCGAGACAGCCTACACCCAACTAACAATGAGCAGTTCTTC. The chain uses TRBV28 and TRBJ2-1; perhaps TRBD1 as D (5 bases). This CDR3 contains 17 residues. V gave up 6 bases and J gave up 5 bases, with 23 bases separating them. Germline V gene data show CDR1 as MDHEN and CDR2 as SYDVKM. Variable domain in full (rest from reference TRBV28 and TRBJ2-1): DVKVTQSSRYLVKRTGEKVFLECVQDMDHENMFWYRQDPGLGLRLIYFSYDVKMKEKGDIPEGYSVSREKKERFSLILESASTNQTSMYLCASSRDSLHPTNNEQFFGPGTRLTVL.

The chain's CDR3 is CASSDPLGADMGNQPQHF. DNA for the CDR3: TGTGCCAGCAGTGACCCTCTGGGGGCTGACATGGGCAATCAGCCCCAGCATTTT. This sequence joins TRBV6-4 and TRBJ1-5, with a weak D call TRBD1 (6 bases). V was clipped by 2 bases and J by 2 bases, with 19 bases between them. Germline CDR1 MRHNA, CDR2 SNTAGT. The CDR3 sequence is 18 residues long.

The chain employs TRBV4-1 and TRBJ1-3; perhaps TRBD1 as D (6 bases). CDR3 length equals 15 residues. CDR1 is MGHRA and CDR2 is YSYEKL in the germline V gene. V dropped 4 bases and J dropped 0 bases, with 10 bases sitting between them. CDR3 in amino acids: CASSPGTFSGNTIYF. As DNA, the CDR3 is TGCGCCAGCAGCCCCGGGACATTCTCTGGAAACACCATATATTTT.

The V and J genes are TRBV7-2 and TRBJ2-7; TRBD1 matches at 8 bases. CDR3 length equals 15 residues. Germline-derived CDR1 and CDR2 are SGHTA and FQGNSA. V trimming: 3 bases; J trimming: 2 bases; junction bases outside the gene matches: 6. CDR3 sequence: CASSLGRGRTYEQYF. In nucleotides, the CDR3 is TGTGCCAGCAGCTTGGGCAGGGGGCGAACCTACGAGCAGTACTTC.

The chain is built from TRBV9 and TRBJ2-1; TRBD2 matches 7 bases. The CDR3 contains 16 residues. V lost 2 bases to trimming and J lost 0 bases; unmatched junction nucleotides: 5. CDR1 and CDR2 from the germline V gene are SGDLS and YYNGEE. CDR3 DNA: TGTGCCAGCAGCGTTGGTGGACTAGACTCCTACAATGAGCAGTTCTTC. It is translated as CASSVGGLDSYNEQFF.

The DNA for the CDR3 is TGCGCCAGCAGCTCCGGGACAGCCATTTACTATGGCTACACCTTC. Amino acids: CASSSGTAIYYGYTF. The chain joins TRBV5-1 to TRBJ1-2; 7 bases align to TRBD1. After removal of 3 bases from V and 3 bases from J, the junction contained 8 bases not matched to a gene. CDR1 and CDR2 from the germline V gene are SGHRS and YFSETQ. The CDR3 contains 15 residues.

The J gene is TRBJ2-5, the V gene TRBV9, with TRBD1 identical over 9 bases. The J segment lost 3 bases and the V segment lost 1 base, leaving 10 bases of the junction unmatched. The CDR3 has 17 amino acids. Germline CDR1 and CDR2: SGDLS and YYNGEE. The chain's CDR3 is CASSVLGGDRVKETQYF. In DNA form, the CDR3 reads TGTGCCAGCAGCGTACTTGGGGGGGACAGGGTGAAAGAGACCCAGTACTTC.

J is TRBJ1-2 and V is TRBV2, with 9 bases aligning to TRBD1. Germline-derived CDR1 and CDR2 are SNHLY and FYNNEI. The V and J ends lost 5 bases and 2 bases, in that order; junction bases with no gene match: 6. This CDR3 contains 15 residues. This chain's CDR3 is CASSKDRGRNYGYTF. CDR3 bases: TGTGCCAGCAGTAAGGACAGGGGACGGAACTATGGCTACACCTTC.

The rearrangement joins TRBV5-8 to TRBJ1-1; D gene ambiguous. Germline CDR1 and CDR2: SGHTS and YDEGEE. The V and J ends lost 4 bases and 5 bases respectively, with 6 bases between them. The CDR3 consists of 11 residues. The CDR3 DNA follows: TGTGCCAGCAGCATCACAACTGAAGCTTTCTTT. Translation: CASSITTEAFF.

This sequence joins TRBV11-1 and TRBJ2-1; D not resolved. The CDR3 runs 14 residues. The germline CDR1 and CDR2 sequences are SGHAT and FQDESV (reference sequence). The V end was cut by 1 base, the J end by 5 bases, with 9 bases between. The CDR3 protein is CASSLVGQNNEQFF. Here the CDR3 DNA reads TGTGCCAGCAGCTTAGTTGGGCAGAACAATGAGCAGTTCTTC. The variable domain in full, completed from reference TRBV11-1 and TRBJ2-1, reads EAEVAQSPRYKITEKSQAVAFWCDPISGHATLYWYRQILGQGPELLVQFQDESVVDDSQLPKDRFSAERLKGVDSTLKIQPAELGDSAMYLCASSLVGQNNEQFFGPGTRLTVL.

This rearrangement joins TRBV19 to TRBJ1-5, with no clear D. Deletions cut 1 base from V and 4 bases from J, with 14 bases between. The CDR3 consists of 16 residues. Germline lookup yields CDR1 LNHDA and CDR2 SQIVND (reference sequence). CDR3 residues: CASSIGPGLKNQPQHF. The CDR3 DNA sequence: TGTGCCAGTAGTATAGGACCGGGGTTGAAGAATCAGCCCCAGCATTTT. Full variable domain (missing parts from reference TRBV19 and TRBJ1-5): DGGITQSPKYLFRKEGQNVTLSCEQNLNHDAMYWYRQDPGQGLRLIYYSQIVNDFQKGDIAEGYSVSREKKESFPLTVTSAQKNPTAFYLCASSIGPGLKNQPQHFGDGTRLSIL.